The entry that follows covers one T cell receptor (beta chain) sequence. As yet, its antigen is unknown. With a J-beta primer mix and a sample-barcoded 5' primer, a second PCR ran 7 to 11 cycles. TCRdb reprocessed the 5' RACE reads via MiXCR and lists one record per CDR3 protein. Here the sample spans about 650,000 distinct CDR3 sequences, roughly half being singletons. The data stem from a study of blood T cells in healthy people across ages. Study-wide results and caveats: Unsorted PBMC input precluded a conclusive naive versus antigen-experienced comparison. Any changes in expanded clonotypes were possibly confounded, as donor CMV status remained unknown. Significant beta diversity loss was already apparent by age roughly 40, declining roughly linearly.

The V and J ends lost 0 bases and 7 bases, in that order; junction bases with no gene match: 14. Per germline, CDR1 LGHDT and CDR2 YNNKEL (reference sequence). The CDR3 totals 19 residues. The sequenced sample was blood. V usage is TRBV3-1 and J usage is TRBJ1-6, with 8 nucleotides matching TRBD1. The source is a woman older than 75 in good health. The CDR3 DNA reads as TGTGCCAGCAGCCAAGAATATCCGGACAGGGCTCGTCGGAATTCACCCCTCCACTTT. This gives the protein CASSQEYPDRARRNSPLHF.